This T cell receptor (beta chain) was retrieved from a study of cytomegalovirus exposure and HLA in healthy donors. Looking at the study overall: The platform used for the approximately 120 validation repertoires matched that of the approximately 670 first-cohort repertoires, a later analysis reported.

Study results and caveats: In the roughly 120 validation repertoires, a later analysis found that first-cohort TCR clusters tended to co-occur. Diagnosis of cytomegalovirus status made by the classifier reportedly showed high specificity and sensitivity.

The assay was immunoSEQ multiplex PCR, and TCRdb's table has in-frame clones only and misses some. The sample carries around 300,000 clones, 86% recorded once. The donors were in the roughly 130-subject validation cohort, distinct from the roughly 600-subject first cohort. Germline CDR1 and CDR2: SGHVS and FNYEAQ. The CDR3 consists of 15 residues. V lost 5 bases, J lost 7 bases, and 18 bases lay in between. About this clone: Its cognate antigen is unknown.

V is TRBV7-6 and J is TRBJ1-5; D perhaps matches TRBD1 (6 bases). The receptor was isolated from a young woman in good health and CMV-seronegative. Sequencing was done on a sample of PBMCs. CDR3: CASSPQGTRGQPQHF. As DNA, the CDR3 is TGTGCCAGCAGCCCCCAGGGGACCCGGGGCCAGCCCCAGCATTTT.